The clone carrying this T cell receptor (beta chain) was observed many times. The sample providers were healthy Caucasian people from Russia, aged roughly 6 to 90. At least 6.5 million PBMCs were isolated per sample. The data belong to a study of blood T cells in healthy people across ages. The wider study: Capture by template switching was about one barcoded beta molecule per two T cells.

J gave up 3 bases and V 0 bases, and 5 bases lay outside the gene matches. This CDR3 is 16 amino acids long. The germline gives CDR1 SGHKS, CDR2 YYEKEE (reference sequence). The second PCR ran roughly 6 to 11 cycles with a sample-barcoded 5' primer and J-beta primers. Each cDNA molecule was tagged by a template-switch adaptor that had 12 random nucleotides. One entry per CDR3 protein, called by TCRdb with MiXCR from the 5' RACE reads. The sample records fewer than 2,000,000 distinct CDR3 sequences, about 31% being singletons. Sequencing was carried out using blood. The chain joins TRBV5-5 to TRBJ2-7, with 11 bases matching TRBD2. This TCR was sampled from a woman in her twenties or thirties in good health. The CDR3, as DNA: TGTGCCAGCAGCTTGGACGTGACTAGCGGGATCTACGAGCAGTACTTC. Translating gives CASSLDVTSGIYEQYF. The variable domain in full, with the rest retrieved from reference TRBV5-5 and TRBJ2-7, is DAGVTQSPTHLIKTRGQQVTLRCSPISGHKSVSWYQQVLGQGPQFIFQYYEKEERGRGNFPDRFSARQFPNYSSELNVNALLLGDSALYLCASSLDVTSGIYEQYFGPGTRLTVT.